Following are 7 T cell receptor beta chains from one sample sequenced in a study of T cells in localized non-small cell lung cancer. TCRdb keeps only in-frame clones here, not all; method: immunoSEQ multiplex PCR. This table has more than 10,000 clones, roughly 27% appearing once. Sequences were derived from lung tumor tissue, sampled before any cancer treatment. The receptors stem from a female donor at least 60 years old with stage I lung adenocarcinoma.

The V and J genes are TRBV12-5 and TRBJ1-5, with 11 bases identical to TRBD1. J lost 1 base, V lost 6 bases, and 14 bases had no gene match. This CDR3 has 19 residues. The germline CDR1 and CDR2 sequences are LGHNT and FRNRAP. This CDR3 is CASGAATGQGARSNQPQHF. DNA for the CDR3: TGTGCTAGTGGCGCGGCAACCGGACAGGGGGCTCGAAGCAATCAGCCCCAGCATTTT.

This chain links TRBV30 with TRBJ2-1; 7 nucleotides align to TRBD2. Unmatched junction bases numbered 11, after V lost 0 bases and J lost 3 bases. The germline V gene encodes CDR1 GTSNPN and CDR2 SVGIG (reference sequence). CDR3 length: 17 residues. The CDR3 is CAWSVGGSDPRYNEQFF. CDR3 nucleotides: TGTGCCTGGAGTGTAGGCGGGAGTGACCCGCGCTACAATGAGCAGTTCTTC.

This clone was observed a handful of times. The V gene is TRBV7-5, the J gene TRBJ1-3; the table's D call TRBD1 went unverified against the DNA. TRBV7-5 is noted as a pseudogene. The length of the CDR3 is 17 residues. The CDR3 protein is CASSLAHRTGDENTIYF. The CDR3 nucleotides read TGTGCCAGCAGCTTAGCGCACAGGACAGGGGACGAAAACACCATATATTTT.

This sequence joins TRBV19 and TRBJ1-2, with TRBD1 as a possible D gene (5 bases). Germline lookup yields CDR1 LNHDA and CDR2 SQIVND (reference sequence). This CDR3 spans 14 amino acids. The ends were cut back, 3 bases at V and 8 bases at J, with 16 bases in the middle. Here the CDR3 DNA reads TGTGCCAGTAGTATCGGGGGTCGCCCGGGGGGCTACACCTTC. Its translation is CASSIGGRPGGYTF.

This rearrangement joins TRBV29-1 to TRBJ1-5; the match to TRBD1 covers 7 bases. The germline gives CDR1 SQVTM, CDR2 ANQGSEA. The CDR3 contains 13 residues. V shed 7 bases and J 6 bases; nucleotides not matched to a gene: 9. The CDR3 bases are TGCAGCGCCCAAGGGGCAGGGGGTCAGCCCCAGCATTTT. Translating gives CSAQGAGGQPQHF.

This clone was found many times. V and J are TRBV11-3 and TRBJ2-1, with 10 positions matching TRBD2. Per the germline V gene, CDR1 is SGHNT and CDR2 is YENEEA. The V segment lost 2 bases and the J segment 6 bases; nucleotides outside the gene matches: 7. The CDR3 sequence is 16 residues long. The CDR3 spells CASSLQRGGYGNEQFF. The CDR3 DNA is TGTGCCAGCAGCTTACAGCGGGGGGGCTACGGCAATGAGCAGTTCTTC.

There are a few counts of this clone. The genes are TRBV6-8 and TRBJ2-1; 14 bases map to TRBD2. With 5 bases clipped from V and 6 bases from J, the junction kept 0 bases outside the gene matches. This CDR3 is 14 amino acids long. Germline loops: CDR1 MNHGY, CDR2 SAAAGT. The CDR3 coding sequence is TGTGCCAGCAGTGGACTAGCGGGGGGCAATGAGCAGTTCTTC. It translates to CASSGLAGGNEQFF.